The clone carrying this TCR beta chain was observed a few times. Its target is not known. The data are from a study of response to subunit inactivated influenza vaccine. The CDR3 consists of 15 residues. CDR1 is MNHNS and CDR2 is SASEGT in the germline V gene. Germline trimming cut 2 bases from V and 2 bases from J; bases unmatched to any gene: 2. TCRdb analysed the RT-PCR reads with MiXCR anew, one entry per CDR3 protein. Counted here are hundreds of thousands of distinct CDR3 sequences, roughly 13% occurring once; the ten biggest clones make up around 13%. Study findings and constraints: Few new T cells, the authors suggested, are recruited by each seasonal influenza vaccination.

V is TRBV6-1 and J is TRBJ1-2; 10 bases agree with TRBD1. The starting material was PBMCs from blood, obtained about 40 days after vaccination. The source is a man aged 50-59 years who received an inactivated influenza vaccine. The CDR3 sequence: CASSEPGQGNYGYTF. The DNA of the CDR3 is TGTGCCAGCAGTGAACCGGGACAGGGGAACTATGGCTACACCTTC.